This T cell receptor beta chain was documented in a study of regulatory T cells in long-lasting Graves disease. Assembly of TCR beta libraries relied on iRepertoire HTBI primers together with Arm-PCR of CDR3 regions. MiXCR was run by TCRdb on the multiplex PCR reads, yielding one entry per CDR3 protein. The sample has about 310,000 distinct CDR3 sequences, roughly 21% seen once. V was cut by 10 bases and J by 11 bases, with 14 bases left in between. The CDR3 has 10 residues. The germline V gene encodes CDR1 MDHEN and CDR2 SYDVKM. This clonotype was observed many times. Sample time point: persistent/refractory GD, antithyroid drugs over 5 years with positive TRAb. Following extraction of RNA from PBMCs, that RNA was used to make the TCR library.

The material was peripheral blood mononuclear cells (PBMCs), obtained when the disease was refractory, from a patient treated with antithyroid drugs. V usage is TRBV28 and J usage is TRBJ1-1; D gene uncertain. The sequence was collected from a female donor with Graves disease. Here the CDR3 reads CAMRGLGAFF. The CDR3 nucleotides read TGTGCCATGCGGGGTCTTGGGGCTTTCTTT.